Below, 8 T cell receptor beta chains from the same sample are listed, as sequenced in a study of sequential checkpoint blockade in melanoma. Treatment denoted: randomized to nivolumab then ipilimumab (arm A) or the reverse (arm B). TCRdb's copy holds only in-frame clones and misses some; the assay was immunoSEQ multiplex PCR. The sample consists of about 4,900 clones, around 40% of them appearing once. The sample here was tumor tissue (inferred from file names), taken from a patient given nivolumab and ipilimumab in sequence. The source of these receptors is a human donor with melanoma.

This clone was observed a few times. This sequence joins TRBV6-7 and TRBJ1-1; D gene ambiguous. TRBV6-7 is given ORF status, its function remaining uncertain. Deletions cut 5 bases from V and 9 bases from J, with 10 bases between. This CDR3 is built from 11 residues. CDR3 loop: CASSPGGKAFF. The CDR3 coding sequence is TGTGCCAGCAGTCCGGGAGGCAAAGCTTTCTTT.

This clone was observed a handful of times. The chain recombines TRBV6-8 with TRBJ1-1; D uncertain. Between the trimmed V and J ends, which lost 5 bases and 4 bases, there was a span of 14 bases. The CDR3 sequence is 14 residues long. The V gene's germline CDR1 is MNHGY and CDR2 SAAAGT. CDR3 amino acids: CASSAIPGSTEAFF. The CDR3 nucleotides are TGTGCCAGCAGTGCTATTCCCGGGTCCACTGAAGCTTTCTTT.

The J gene is TRBJ2-5, the V gene TRBV5-1; the D gene is possibly TRBD2 (6 bases). This CDR3 is built from 17 residues. Trimming removed 0 bases at V and 0 bases at J, with 15 bases between. Germline-derived CDR1 and CDR2 are SGHRS and YFSETQ. The CDR3 here is CASSLGGAKLYQETQYF. The CDR3 DNA is TGCGCCAGCAGCTTGGGCGGGGCTAAACTGTACCAAGAGACCCAGTACTTC.

This chain uses TRBV11-3 with TRBJ2-5, with D tentatively TRBD2 (5 bases). V lost 5 bases, J lost 1 base, and 14 bases lay in between. Per germline, CDR1 SGHNT and CDR2 YENEEA. The CDR3 is made up of 15 amino acids. The CDR3, as DNA: TGTGCCAGCAGCCAGAGGGTGGGGTCCCAAGAGACCCAGTACTTC. Translating it yields CASSQRVGSQETQYF. The full variable domain, in which reference TRBV11-3 and TRBJ2-5 provide the parts outside the CDR3, is EAGVVQSPRYKIIEKKQPVAFWCNPISGHNTLYWYLQNLGQGPELLIRYENEEAVDDSQLPKDRFSAERLKGVDSTLKIQPAELGDSAVYLCASSQRVGSQETQYFGPGTRLLVL.

This clone was observed a few times. V gene TRBV11-3 combines with J gene TRBJ2-7; TRBD2 is a possible D gene (5 bases). Germline assignment: CDR1 SGHNT and CDR2 YENEEA. This CDR3 is built from 14 residues. With 1 base removed from V and 0 bases from J, the gap between germline ends came to 7 bases. The CDR3: CASSLGRGSYEQYF. CDR3 nucleotide sequence: TGTGCCAGCAGCTTAGGACGGGGCTCCTACGAGCAGTACTTC.

The chain employs TRBV14 and TRBJ1-2; a possible D gene is TRBD1 (5 bases). The CDR3 is 16 amino acids. Per the germline V gene, CDR1 is SGHDN and CDR2 is FVKESK. With 4 bases removed from V and 8 bases from J, the gap between germline ends came to 23 bases. The CDR3 sequence: CASSRRRGEGFGGYTF. The CDR3 region has the DNA TGTGCCAGCAGCCGGCGCAGAGGGGAGGGGTTCGGCGGCTACACCTTC.

This rearrangement joins TRBV2 to TRBJ2-5; TRBD2 is a possible D gene (6 bases). The CDR3 sequence is 13 residues long. V was trimmed by 4 bases and J by 5 bases, leaving 11 bases between them. Germline values: CDR1 SNHLY, CDR2 FYNNEI. The CDR3 spells CASSVLGRETQYF. CDR3 DNA: TGTGCCAGCAGTGTTTTAGGGAGGGAGACCCAGTACTTC.

Only a few counts were recorded for this clone. The V gene is TRBV7-7, the J gene TRBJ2-3, with 7 bases fitting TRBD2. CDR1 SSHAT and CDR2 FNYEAQ come from the germline V gene (reference sequence). The trim removed 7 bases at V and 3 bases at J, leaving 10 bases unmatched. The CDR3 spans 15 residues. CDR3 coding DNA: TGTGCCAGCACCCTATCCGGGGGAGGGACAGATACGCAGTATTTT. Translation gives CASTLSGGGTDTQYF.